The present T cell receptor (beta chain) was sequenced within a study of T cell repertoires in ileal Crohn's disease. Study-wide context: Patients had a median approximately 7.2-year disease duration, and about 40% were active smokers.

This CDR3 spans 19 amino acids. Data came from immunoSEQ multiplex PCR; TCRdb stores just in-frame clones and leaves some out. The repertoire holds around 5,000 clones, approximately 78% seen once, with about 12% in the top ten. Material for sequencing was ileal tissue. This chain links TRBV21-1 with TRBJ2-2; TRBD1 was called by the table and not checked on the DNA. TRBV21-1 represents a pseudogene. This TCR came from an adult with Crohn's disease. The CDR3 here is CASRDRGRDMYANTGELFF. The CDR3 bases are TGTGCCAGCAGGGACAGGGGGCGCGATATGTACGCGAACACCGGGGAGCTGTTTTTT.